This TCR beta chain originates from a study of blood T cell repertoires in COVID-19. Study details: COVID-19 samples collected from the United States, Italy and Spain covered acute and convalescent phases. PBMCs, B-cell-depleted T cells, or T cells provided the cDNA or gDNA that made up the material.

This clone was found a few times. V shed 7 bases and J shed 0 bases, with 10 bases lying between them. Looked up from germline, CDR1 is SNHLY and CDR2 is FYNNEI. The CDR3 is 13 amino acids. Source study methods: The authors estimated nucleated cell counts from reference gene primer amplification. The protocol was immunoSEQ multiplex PCR, while the TCRdb copy is restricted to in-frame clones and leaves out a portion. That table gives V, J and clone size, and the DNA gave D and trimming. The sample contains fewer than 300,000 clones, 81% of which appear only once. The origin of this receptor is an older woman with active or convalescent COVID-19. Sequencing was done on a sample of peripheral blood. The gene calls are TRBV2 and TRBJ2-7; D is unclear. CDR3 nucleotides: TGTGCCAGCATTGGTAGCCTCTCCTACGAGCAGTACTTC. Translating gives CASIGSLSYEQYF. Together with reference TRBV2 and TRBJ2-7, the CDR3 gives the full variable domain: EPEVTQTPSHQVTQMGQEVILRCVPISNHLYFYWYRQILGQKVEFLVSFYNNEISEKSEIFDDQFSVERPDGSNFTLKIRSTKLEDSAMYFCASIGSLSYEQYFGPGTRLTVT.